This TCR beta chain emerged from a study of blood T cell repertoires in COVID-19. This table comes from immunoSEQ multiplex PCR, and its TCRdb copy is limited to in-frame clones, with some not included. The sample lists about 400,000 clones, about 90% occurring once. Germline V lookup: CDR1 MNHEY, CDR2 SVGEGT. The V gene lost 2 bases and the J gene lost 0 bases, with 14 bases spanning the gap. The CDR3 covers 17 residues. The rearrangement uses TRBV6-2 or TRBV6-3 and TRBJ2-1; maybe TRBD2 (6 bases). This clonotype originated in a woman younger than 45 who had recovered from COVID-19. The material sequenced was PBMCs or T cells enriched from blood (not recorded which). The CDR3 protein is CASSYPRDSSSYNEQFF. The DNA for the CDR3 is TGTGCCAGCAGTTACCCCCGGGACTCGTCCTCCTACAATGAGCAGTTCTTC.